Listed below are T cell receptor beta chains from one sample, sequenced in a study of Graves' ophthalmopathy and Graves' hyperthyroidism. TCRdb fed the multiplex PCR reads into MiXCR, producing one record per CDR3 protein. The data contain some 380,000 distinct CDR3 sequences, 15% of them singletons. Sequenced material: peripheral blood. Every receptor here comes from a woman aged 18-29 years with stable Graves' hyperthyroidism. Each CDR3 is given with its conserved first and last residue. Fields, in order: V gene, D gene, clone size, J gene, CDR3 DNA, CDR3 protein. D genes are given only for firm matches. Some rows have no size entry. The others give once, few or many, or a class for an expanded clone.

v_gene: TRBV20-1
d_gene: NA
abundance: many
j_gene: TRBJ1-1
CDR3nt: TGCAGTGCTAGTGTGACAGGGAACACTGAAGCTTTCTTT
CDR3aa: CSASVTGNTEAFF

v_gene: TRBV10-3
d_gene: NA
abundance: many
j_gene: TRBJ1-5
CDR3nt: TGTGCCATCAGTAAGTCGGGGGGTAAGAAGCCCCAGCATTTT
CDR3aa: CAISKSGGKKPQHF

v_gene: TRBV6-1
d_gene: TRBD2
abundance: many
j_gene: TRBJ2-7
CDR3nt: TGTGCCAGCAGTGAAGGAGTAGCGGGGGCCGCCAATAACTACGAGCAGTACTTC
CDR3aa: CASSEGVAGAANNYEQYF

v_gene: TRBV7-8
d_gene: NA
abundance: many
j_gene: TRBJ1-1
CDR3nt: TGTGCCAGCAGCTCACAGGGTGCCAGGCGGGGGACTGAAGCTTTCTTT
CDR3aa: CASSSQGARRGTEAFF

v_gene: TRBV11-2
d_gene: NA
abundance: many
j_gene: TRBJ1-1
CDR3nt: TGTGCCAGCAGCTTAGATCGTTTAGGAGGATCTGAAGCTTTCTTT
CDR3aa: CASSLDRLGGSEAFF

v_gene: TRBV11-3
d_gene: NA
abundance: many
j_gene: TRBJ1-2
CDR3nt: TGTGCCAGCAGCCAACTTGACGTCGCCCGGGGCTACACCTTC
CDR3aa: CASSQLDVARGYTF

v_gene: TRBV12-3/TRBV12-4
d_gene: TRBD1
abundance: many
j_gene: TRBJ1-6
CDR3nt: TGTGCCAGCAGCGACAGGGTTAGGGACTCACCCCTCCACTTT
CDR3aa: CASSDRVRDSPLHF

v_gene: TRBV6-1
d_gene: NA
abundance: many
j_gene: TRBJ1-1
CDR3nt: TGTGCCAGCAGCCCCTTGTTGGGGAGGAACACTGAAGCTTTCTTT
CDR3aa: CASSPLLGRNTEAFF

v_gene: TRBV10-1
d_gene: TRBD1
abundance: many
j_gene: TRBJ1-5
CDR3nt: TGCGCCAGCCACCTTCCGCGGGACAGCCAGATGGGCAATCAGCCCCAGCATTTT
CDR3aa: CASHLPRDSQMGNQPQHF

v_gene: TRBV12-3/TRBV12-4
d_gene: NA
abundance: many
j_gene: TRBJ2-5
CDR3nt: TGTGCCAGCAGTCCCGCACAGCACCAAGAGACCCAGTACTTC
CDR3aa: CASSPAQHQETQYF

v_gene: TRBV28
d_gene: TRBD1
abundance: NA
j_gene: TRBJ1-6
CDR3nt: TGTGCCAGCAGCCCGGGACAGAGAAGAGACCTCCACTTT
CDR3aa: CASSPGQRRDLHF

v_gene: TRBV6-1
d_gene: NA
abundance: NA
j_gene: TRBJ1-1
CDR3nt: TGTGCCAGCAGTCAACACAGGGCTGAAGCTTTCTTT
CDR3aa: CASSQHRAEAFF

v_gene: TRBV4-1
d_gene: TRBD1
abundance: NA
j_gene: TRBJ2-2
CDR3nt: TGCGCCAACAGCCAAGACCAGAAGGGGGCGTACACCGGGGAGCTGTTTTTT
CDR3aa: CANSQDQKGAYTGELFF

v_gene: TRBV12-3/TRBV12-4
d_gene: NA
abundance: many
j_gene: TRBJ1-3
CDR3nt: TGTGCCAGCAGTTTAGATCAGGCCCTCTCTGGAAACACCATATATTTT
CDR3aa: CASSLDQALSGNTIYF

v_gene: TRBV6-1
d_gene: NA
abundance: many
j_gene: TRBJ1-5
CDR3nt: TGTGCCAGCAGTGATCGACGGACGCTCAATCAGCCCCAGCATTTT
CDR3aa: CASSDRRTLNQPQHF

v_gene: TRBV15
d_gene: TRBD1
abundance: many
j_gene: TRBJ2-7
CDR3nt: TGTGCCACCAGCATGACAGGGCTCAACTACGAGCAGTACTTC
CDR3aa: CATSMTGLNYEQYF

v_gene: TRBV28
d_gene: NA
abundance: NA
j_gene: TRBJ1-1
CDR3nt: TGTGCCAGCAGACCCTTCGGGGAAACTGAAGCTTTCTTT
CDR3aa: CASRPFGETEAFF

v_gene: TRBV29-1
d_gene: NA
abundance: many
j_gene: TRBJ1-2
CDR3nt: TGCAGCGTTGTAGTGGGGGGGTCCTATGGCTACACCTTC
CDR3aa: CSVVVGGSYGYTF

v_gene: TRBV5-6
d_gene: NA
abundance: NA
j_gene: TRBJ1-2
CDR3nt: TGTGCCAGCAGCACTTCCTATGGCTACACCTTC
CDR3aa: CASSTSYGYTF

v_gene: TRBV5-1
d_gene: NA
abundance: many
j_gene: TRBJ2-2
CDR3nt: TGCGCCAGCAGGCGGGTTGCCGGGGAGCTGTTTTTT
CDR3aa: CASRRVAGELFF

v_gene: TRBV4-1
d_gene: NA
abundance: few
j_gene: TRBJ2-7
CDR3nt: TGCGCCAGCAGCCAAGATGGGGGCCTCGAGCAGTACTTC
CDR3aa: CASSQDGGLEQYF

v_gene: TRBV6-5
d_gene: NA
abundance: many
j_gene: TRBJ1-6
CDR3nt: TGTGCCAGCAGTTCGGACCCGGGACCTTCACCCCTCCACTTT
CDR3aa: CASSSDPGPSPLHF

v_gene: TRBV24-1
d_gene: TRBD1
abundance: many
j_gene: TRBJ1-1
CDR3nt: TGTGCCACCAGTGACAGGGACAGCGAAGCTTTCTTT
CDR3aa: CATSDRDSEAFF

v_gene: TRBV6-5
d_gene: NA
abundance: many
j_gene: TRBJ1-6
CDR3nt: TGTGCCAGCAGTTACGGGCAACGAAACTATTCACCCCTCCACTTT
CDR3aa: CASSYGQRNYSPLHF

v_gene: TRBV20-1
d_gene: TRBD2
abundance: many
j_gene: TRBJ2-5
CDR3nt: TGCAGTGTGCCCGGGGGGCAAGAGACCCAGTACTTC
CDR3aa: CSVPGGQETQYF

v_gene: TRBV7-8
d_gene: NA
abundance: many
j_gene: TRBJ2-7
CDR3nt: TGTGCCAGCAGCTTAGCATACGGCGGCAACTACGAGCAGTACTTC
CDR3aa: CASSLAYGGNYEQYF

v_gene: TRBV27
d_gene: NA
abundance: many
j_gene: TRBJ1-6
CDR3nt: TGTGCCAGCAGCCCCGGGACGGAAAATTCACCCCTCCACTTT
CDR3aa: CASSPGTENSPLHF

v_gene: TRBV6-1
d_gene: TRBD1
abundance: many
j_gene: TRBJ1-1
CDR3nt: TGTGCCAGCAGTGTCACAGGGGTGAGTGAAGCTTTCTTT
CDR3aa: CASSVTGVSEAFF

v_gene: TRBV2
d_gene: NA
abundance: NA
j_gene: TRBJ2-7
CDR3nt: TGTGCCAGCAAATGGGGCCCCACCTACGAGCAGTACTTC
CDR3aa: CASKWGPTYEQYF

v_gene: TRBV6-5
d_gene: TRBD1
abundance: many
j_gene: TRBJ1-2
CDR3nt: TGTGCCAGCAGTTACGGACAGGTCTATGGCTACACCTTC
CDR3aa: CASSYGQVYGYTF

v_gene: TRBV12-5
d_gene: TRBD1
abundance: many
j_gene: TRBJ2-7
CDR3nt: TGTGCTAGTGGTTTGGTACCTAGACGGACAGGGGATTTCTACGAGCAGTACTTC
CDR3aa: CASGLVPRRTGDFYEQYF

v_gene: TRBV4-1
d_gene: NA
abundance: many
j_gene: TRBJ1-1
CDR3nt: TGCGCCAGCAGCCGGGGGGCGAGCACTGAAGCTTTCTTT
CDR3aa: CASSRGASTEAFF

v_gene: TRBV11-1
d_gene: NA
abundance: NA
j_gene: TRBJ2-2
CDR3nt: TGTGCCAGCAGCTTAGCGCATCGTACGGGAGAGGGAGGGGAGCTGTTTTTT
CDR3aa: CASSLAHRTGEGGELFF

v_gene: TRBV12-3/TRBV12-4
d_gene: TRBD1
abundance: many
j_gene: TRBJ1-1
CDR3nt: TGTGCCAGCAGTATTACAGGGGAAAAAGCTTTCTTT
CDR3aa: CASSITGEKAFF

v_gene: TRBV20-1
d_gene: NA
abundance: many
j_gene: TRBJ1-2
CDR3nt: TGCAGTGCTAGCCAGGGAGCCTATGGCTACACCTTC
CDR3aa: CSASQGAYGYTF

v_gene: TRBV2
d_gene: NA
abundance: many
j_gene: TRBJ1-1
CDR3nt: TGTGCCAGCACTGAGTCGGAGGACACTGAAGCTTTCTTT
CDR3aa: CASTESEDTEAFF

v_gene: TRBV28
d_gene: NA
abundance: NA
j_gene: TRBJ1-5
CDR3nt: TGTGCCGGCAGTTTACCGTGGAGCAATCAGCCCCAGCATTTT
CDR3aa: CAGSLPWSNQPQHF

v_gene: TRBV11-2
d_gene: NA
abundance: many
j_gene: TRBJ2-2
CDR3nt: TGTGCCAGCAGCCCAGACAGGAGCCGGCCCGGGGAGCTGTTTTTT
CDR3aa: CASSPDRSRPGELFF

v_gene: TRBV24-1
d_gene: NA
abundance: many
j_gene: TRBJ1-2
CDR3nt: TGTGCCACCAGTGATTCCTCCCAGCCCTATGGCTACACCTTC
CDR3aa: CATSDSSQPYGYTF

v_gene: TRBV15
d_gene: NA
abundance: many
j_gene: TRBJ1-5
CDR3nt: TGTGCCACCAGCAGCCCTCCGGGACCCCGTCAGCATTTT
CDR3aa: CATSSPPGPRQHF

v_gene: TRBV6-1
d_gene: TRBD1
abundance: many
j_gene: TRBJ1-3
CDR3nt: TGTGCCAGCAGGACAGGGGGAAGAAACACCATATATTTT
CDR3aa: CASRTGGRNTIYF

v_gene: TRBV6-1
d_gene: NA
abundance: many
j_gene: TRBJ1-3
CDR3nt: TGTGCCAGCAGCCCCTCGTGGACTAGAGAAAACACCATATATTTT
CDR3aa: CASSPSWTRENTIYF

v_gene: TRBV19
d_gene: TRBD1
abundance: many
j_gene: TRBJ1-1
CDR3nt: TGTGCCAGTAAGGGTCAGGGACAGGGGGAGACTGAAGCTTTCTTT
CDR3aa: CASKGQGQGETEAFF

v_gene: TRBV10-3
d_gene: NA
abundance: many
j_gene: TRBJ1-2
CDR3nt: TGTGCCATCAGCCCGGGTGGGAAACCTCCTGGCTACACCTTC
CDR3aa: CAISPGGKPPGYTF

v_gene: TRBV11-2
d_gene: NA
abundance: many
j_gene: TRBJ2-2
CDR3nt: TGTGCCAGCAGTTCCCAAGTACCAGGAGGGGGCGATACCGGGGAGCTGTTTTTT
CDR3aa: CASSSQVPGGGDTGELFF

v_gene: TRBV2
d_gene: NA
abundance: many
j_gene: TRBJ2-5
CDR3nt: TGTGCCAGCAGTGACAGGAGATTGGAGACCCAGTACTTC
CDR3aa: CASSDRRLETQYF

v_gene: TRBV5-1
d_gene: NA
abundance: many
j_gene: TRBJ1-1
CDR3nt: TGCGCCAGCAGCTTAGGGGCAGTGACGGGCAACACTGAAGCTTTCTTT
CDR3aa: CASSLGAVTGNTEAFF

v_gene: TRBV19
d_gene: TRBD1
abundance: many
j_gene: TRBJ1-2
CDR3nt: TGTGCCAGTAGTATGCGGGGACAGGGGGTTAACTATGGCTACACCTTC
CDR3aa: CASSMRGQGVNYGYTF

v_gene: TRBV6-1
d_gene: TRBD1
abundance: many
j_gene: TRBJ1-1
CDR3nt: TGTGCCAGCAGACTCAAAACAGGGGGTCAGGCTTTCTTT
CDR3aa: CASRLKTGGQAFF

v_gene: TRBV7-2
d_gene: NA
abundance: many
j_gene: TRBJ2-7
CDR3nt: TGTGCCAGCAGCTCCGGGTTTTACGAGCAGTACTTC
CDR3aa: CASSSGFYEQYF

v_gene: TRBV12-3/TRBV12-4
d_gene: NA
abundance: many
j_gene: TRBJ1-3
CDR3nt: TGTGCCAGCAGAGAAGGCCCATACAGGTGGACCTCTGGAAACACCATATATTTT
CDR3aa: CASREGPYRWTSGNTIYF

v_gene: TRBV7-9
d_gene: NA
abundance: once
j_gene: TRBJ1-2
CDR3nt: TGTGCCAGCAGACCACAGACGGCTATAGGCTACACCTTC
CDR3aa: CASRPQTAIGYTF

v_gene: TRBV7-2
d_gene: TRBD1
abundance: many
j_gene: TRBJ1-2
CDR3nt: TGTGCCAGCAGCCCCGACAGGGCAGATGGCTACACCTTC
CDR3aa: CASSPDRADGYTF